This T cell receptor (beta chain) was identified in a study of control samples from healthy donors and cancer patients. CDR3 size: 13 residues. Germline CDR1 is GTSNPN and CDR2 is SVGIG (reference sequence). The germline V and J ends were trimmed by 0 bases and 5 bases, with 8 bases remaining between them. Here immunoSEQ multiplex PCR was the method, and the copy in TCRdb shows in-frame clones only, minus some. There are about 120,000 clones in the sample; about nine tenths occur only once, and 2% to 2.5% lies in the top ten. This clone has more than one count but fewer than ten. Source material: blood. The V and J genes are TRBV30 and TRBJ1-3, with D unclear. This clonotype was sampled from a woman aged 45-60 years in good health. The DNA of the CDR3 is TGTGCCTGGAGTGTCGACACGAGAAACACCATATATTTT. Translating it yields CAWSVDTRNTIYF.